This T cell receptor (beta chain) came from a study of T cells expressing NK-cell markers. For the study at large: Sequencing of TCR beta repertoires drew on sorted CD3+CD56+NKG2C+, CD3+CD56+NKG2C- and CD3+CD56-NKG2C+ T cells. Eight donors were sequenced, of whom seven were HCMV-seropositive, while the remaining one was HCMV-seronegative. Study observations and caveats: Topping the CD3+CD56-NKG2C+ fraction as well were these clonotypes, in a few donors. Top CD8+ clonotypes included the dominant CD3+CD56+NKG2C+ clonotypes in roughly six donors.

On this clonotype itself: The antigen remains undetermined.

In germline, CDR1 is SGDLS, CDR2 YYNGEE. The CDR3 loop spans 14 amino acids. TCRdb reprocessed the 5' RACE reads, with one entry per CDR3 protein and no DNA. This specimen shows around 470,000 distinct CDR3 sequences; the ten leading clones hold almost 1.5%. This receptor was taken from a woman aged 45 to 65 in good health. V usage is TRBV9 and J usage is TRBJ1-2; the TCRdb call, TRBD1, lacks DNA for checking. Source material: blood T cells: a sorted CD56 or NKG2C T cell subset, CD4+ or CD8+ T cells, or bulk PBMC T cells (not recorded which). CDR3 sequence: CASSVDPGGYGYTF.